This T cell receptor (beta chain) was profiled in a study of shared T cell receptors in the human thymus. CDR3 size: 15 residues. Assay: immunoSEQ multiplex PCR; the TCRdb copy retains only in-frame clones and omits some. The profile covers hundreds of thousands of clones, with around three quarters appearing a single time and about 0.014% taken by the ten largest. These data were also filed under a second study, of human thymus T cells. From that second work: The study used thymus tissue resected during corrective heart surgery. Gene usage for V and J segments appeared biased in thymic and blood repertoires. As related research reported, thymic repertoires overlapped highly among unrelated individuals.

Sample: thymocytes. This sequence joins TRBV21-1 and TRBJ2-7; TRBD2, the table's D call, lacks a check against the DNA. TRBV21-1 is a pseudogene locus. The source is a boy under two years old with a congenital heart defect. The CDR3 DNA reads as TGTGCCAGCCCCGATGGGGATAGCGCTTCCTACGAGCAGTACTTC. This translates into CASPDGDSASYEQYF.